The 21 T cell receptor beta chains below come from one sample, sequenced in a study of blood T cells in healthy people across ages. Then a second PCR, running about 6 to 12 cycles, was carried out with a sample-barcoded 5' primer and a J-beta primer mix. TCRdb reprocessed the 5' RACE reads via MiXCR and lists one record per CDR3 protein. The sample includes 550,000 to 750,000 distinct CDR3 sequences, under 25% of them seen just once. The sample was blood. The receptor source for this set is an older man in good health.

V is TRBV6-5 and J is TRBJ1-6; D is unclear. This CDR3 has 12 residues. From germline, CDR1 is MNHEY and CDR2 SVGAGI. V lost 7 bases to trimming and J lost 7 bases, with 8 bases between them. CDR3 loop: CASMTKNSPLHF. CDR3 bases: TGTGCCAGCATGACTAAGAATTCACCCCTCCACTTT.

This clonotype was recorded a few times. V and J are TRBV25-1 and TRBJ1-6; D is undetermined. The length of the CDR3 is 14 residues. CDR1 and CDR2 (germline): MGHDK, SYGVNS. The V gene lost 0 bases and the J gene lost 9 bases, with 9 bases spanning the gap. The CDR3 spells CASSEYGMFSPLHF. The CDR3 nucleotides are TGTGCCAGCAGTGAATACGGGATGTTTTCACCCCTCCACTTT.

This clonotype has a count of ten or more. This CDR3 is CASSFNTGRGETQYF. For the CDR3, the DNA is TGTGCCAGCAGCTTCAATACAGGGCGGGGGGAGACCCAGTACTTC. The chain couples TRBV5-5 to TRBJ2-5; tentative D call: TRBD2 (7 bases). CDR3 length: 15 residues. Germline V gives CDR1 SGHKS, CDR2 YYEKEE (reference sequence). Trimming removed 2 bases at V and 5 bases at J, with 16 bases between.

V gene TRBV12-3 or TRBV12-4 combines with J gene TRBJ1-4; TRBD1 is a possible D gene (5 bases). The CDR3 is 15 residues long. V gave up 5 bases and J gave up 4 bases, with 14 bases separating them. In nucleotides, the CDR3 is TGTGCCAGCAGTCTATCCTTCAGGGATAATGAAAAACTGTTTTTT. It specifies CASSLSFRDNEKLFF.

The chain has TRBV28 and TRBJ1-2, with 9 bases matching TRBD1. Germline-derived CDR1 and CDR2 are MDHEN and SYDVKM. V trimming: 5 bases; J trimming: 5 bases; junction bases outside the gene matches: 9. This CDR3 is built from 15 residues. This CDR3 is CASSGSGTGRYGYTF. Here the CDR3 DNA reads TGTGCCAGCAGTGGTTCCGGGACAGGGCGTTATGGCTACACCTTC.

The CDR3 loop is CASSMVQGAIGNQPQHF. The CDR3 DNA sequence: TGTGCCAGCAGTATGGTACAGGGGGCGATCGGCAATCAGCCCCAGCATTTT. This rearrangement joins TRBV6-2 or TRBV6-3 to TRBJ1-5; 9 positions agree with TRBD1. The CDR3 length is 17 residues. The germline V gene encodes CDR1 MNHEY and CDR2 SVGEGT. With V trimmed by 5 bases and J by 2 bases, 10 bases remained unmatched.

The sample holds a few counts of this clonotype. This sequence joins TRBV7-3 and TRBJ1-3; D is unclear. CDR1 is SGHTA, CDR2 FQGTGA, per germline. The CDR3 consists of 15 residues. V gave up 5 bases and J gave up 2 bases, with 13 bases separating them. The CDR3 here is CASSPTEFTGNTIYF. The CDR3 DNA reads as TGTGCCAGCAGCCCTACAGAGTTCACTGGAAACACCATATATTTT. Looking up the rest from reference TRBV7-3 and TRBJ1-3 gives the full variable domain: GAGVSQTPSNKVTEKGKYVELRCDPISGHTALYWYRQSLGQGPEFLIYFQGTGAADDSGLPNDRFFAVRPEGSVSTLKIQRTERGDSAVYLCASSPTEFTGNTIYFGEGSWLTVV.

This clonotype was detected only a few times. V gene TRBV2 combines with J gene TRBJ2-5, with 7 positions matching TRBD2. V lost 4 bases, J lost 6 bases, and 5 bases stayed unmatched. Germline values: CDR1 SNHLY, CDR2 FYNNEI. CDR3 length: 13 residues. The CDR3 coding sequence is TGTGCCAGCAGTGGGGGGACTAAAAAGACCCAGTACTTC. Encoded protein: CASSGGTKKTQYF.

In this sample, this clonotype turned up many times. The chain recombines TRBV7-3 with TRBJ2-3; 9 nucleotides line up with TRBD2. In germline, CDR1 is SGHTA, CDR2 FQGTGA. The CDR3 runs 16 residues. V lost 5 bases, J lost 3 bases, and 9 bases stayed unmatched. CDR3 region: CASSPLSGLATDTQYF. CDR3 DNA sequence: TGTGCCAGCAGCCCGCTGTCAGGACTAGCGACAGATACGCAGTATTTT.

V and J are TRBV12-3 or TRBV12-4 and TRBJ2-1; 7 bases match TRBD1. TRBJ2-7 matches the DNA end more closely, so the J call is doubtful. The CDR3 length is 15 residues. The CDR3 DNA is TGTGCCAGCAGTTTTTGGGACAGAGACACACTCGAGCAGTACTTC. Encoded protein: CASSFWDRDTLEQYF.

This clonotype has only a few counts. This rearrangement joins TRBV28 to TRBJ2-5, with TRBD2 identical over 11 bases. The J call is doubtful: the DNA matches TRBJ2-7 better. Germline CDR1 is MDHEN and CDR2 is SYDVKM. The CDR3 length is 14 residues. CDR3 residues: CASRPTSGSYEQYF. The CDR3 nucleotides are TGTGCCAGCAGACCCACTAGCGGGAGCTACGAGCAGTACTTC.

The rearrangement joins TRBV20-1 to TRBJ1-1; weak D call: TRBD1 (6 bases). Trimming left V 1 base short and J 3 bases short, with 15 bases between. The germline V gene encodes CDR1 DFQATT and CDR2 SNEGSKA (reference sequence). This CDR3 region has 15 residues. The CDR3 loop is CSARGIGTTYTEAFF. The DNA of the CDR3 is TGCAGTGCTAGAGGTATAGGGACAACTTACACTGAAGCTTTCTTT.

The chain links TRBV28 to TRBJ2-7, with D perhaps TRBD1 or TRBD2 (6 bases each). This CDR3 spans 15 amino acids. With 6 bases removed from V and 0 bases from J, the gap between germline ends came to 15 bases. From germline, CDR1 is MDHEN and CDR2 SYDVKM. The DNA for the CDR3 is TGTGCCAGCAGCTGGGGGGCGCCCAGCTCCTACGAGCAGTACTTC. Its translation: CASSWGAPSSYEQYF.

The V call is TRBV7-2, the J call TRBJ2-5; D is perhaps TRBD2 (5 bases). Germline loops: CDR1 SGHTA, CDR2 FQGNSA. This CDR3 is built from 16 residues. The ends were cut back, 1 base at V and 1 base at J, with 13 bases in the middle. CDR3 amino acids: CASSLVVSGIQETQYF. DNA for the CDR3: TGTGCCAGCAGCTTAGTGGTCAGCGGCATCCAAGAGACCCAGTACTTC.

This clonotype was counted between two and nine times. The chain couples TRBV18 to TRBJ2-5; 8 nucleotides match TRBD1. Germline V CDR1 and CDR2: KGHSH, LQKENI. Trimming cost V 8 bases and J 5 bases; bases outside gene matches: 10. The CDR3 is 14 amino acids. CDR3 sequence reads: CASANWTGSETQYF. The CDR3 DNA follows: TGTGCCAGCGCAAACTGGACAGGGAGTGAGACCCAGTACTTC.

The chain recombines TRBV13 with TRBJ2-3, with a weak D call TRBD1 (6 bases). The CDR3 length is 12 residues. V was trimmed by 5 bases and J by 10 bases, leaving 13 bases between them. The V gene's germline CDR1 is PRHDT and CDR2 FYEKMQ (reference sequence). The CDR3 reads CASSPTAGAQYF. The DNA for the CDR3 is TGTGCCAGCAGCCCGACCGCAGGGGCGCAGTATTTT.

For the CDR3, the DNA is TGCAGTGCTAGAGCCTCTAGCGGGGACCTGGGGACCCAGTACTTC. This gives the protein CSARASSGDLGTQYF. The chain couples TRBV20-1 to TRBJ2-5; 9 nucleotides agree with TRBD2. V shed 1 base and J 7 bases; nucleotides not matched to a gene: 10. This CDR3 region has 15 residues. CDR1 and CDR2 from the germline V gene are DFQATT and SNEGSKA (reference sequence).

This clonotype occurred a few times. The chain employs TRBV6-6 and TRBJ2-5, with 7 bases matching TRBD1. The DNA end is a closer match to TRBJ2-1, so the J assignment may be wrong. The CDR3 totals 15 residues. Germline V gives CDR1 MNHNY, CDR2 SVGAGI (reference sequence). CDR3: CASRTRQGSINEQFF. CDR3 in DNA: TGTGCCAGCAGAACGAGACAGGGTTCGATCAATGAGCAGTTCTTC.

The rearrangement uses TRBV29-1 and TRBJ2-5, with 7 bases that match TRBD1. Per the germline V gene, CDR1 is SQVTM and CDR2 is ANQGSEA. CDR3 length equals 15 residues. V was pared by 6 bases and J by 5 bases, with 15 bases of the junction left unmatched. CDR3 DNA: TGCAGCGTCAGGGGGAGACAGGGAGCAGGGGAGACCCAGTACTTC. It codes for CSVRGRQGAGETQYF.

CDR3 protein: CSARRAQDEQYF. The CDR3 nucleotides are TGCAGTGCTAGACGGGCTCAAGATGAGCAGTACTTC. The chain carries TRBV20-1 and TRBJ2-7, with D uncertain. The V end was cut by 2 bases, the J end by 7 bases, with 12 bases between. Germline CDR1 and CDR2: DFQATT and SNEGSKA (reference sequence). The CDR3 covers 12 residues.

The table lists this clonotype with a few counts. The V gene is TRBV11-2, the J gene TRBJ2-1, with 8 positions matching TRBD2. Germline-derived CDR1 and CDR2 are SGHAT and FQNNGV. The CDR3 has 13 residues. V lost 7 bases to trimming and J lost 9 bases; unmatched junction nucleotides: 8. The CDR3 sequence is CASNPRGGIEQFF. The CDR3 region has the DNA TGTGCCAGCAACCCCCGCGGGGGGATTGAGCAGTTCTTC.